The clone carrying this T cell receptor beta chain was picked up a small number of times. Its target is unknown. A junction boundary mismatches the germline segment, possibly from a read error. This sample is part of a study of prognosis after radiotherapy for stage I lung cancer. Study-wide background: In about a dozen patients the tumors were adenocarcinoma, and in seven they were squamous cell carcinoma. Whole-study findings and limits: Lower Shannon entropy values were found after stereotactic body radiation therapy in patients who developed distant metastases.

The V gene's germline CDR1 is SSHAT and CDR2 FNYEAQ (reference sequence). This CDR3 has 16 amino acids. The study amplified the TCR beta CDR3 region from genomic DNA. This amplification was carried out by two rounds of multiplex PCR. Individual primers that were specific to each TRBV and TRBJ gene served in first-round PCR. A single record per CDR3 protein comes from TCRdb applying MiXCR to the multiplex PCR reads. The sample records roughly 30,000 distinct CDR3 sequences, less than 40% being singletons. This rearrangement joins TRBV7-7 to TRBJ1-3; 9 bases are shared with TRBD1. The sample was PBMCs, taken before or after stereotactic body radiation therapy (not recorded which). This clonotype was sampled from a donor over 45 with non-small cell lung cancer. CDR3 amino acids: CASSLGQGGPGNTIYF. The DNA for the CDR3 is TGTGCTAGCAGCTTGGGACAGGGAGGGCCTGGAAACACCATATATTTT.